Following are 24 T cell receptor beta chains from one sample sequenced in a study of blood T cell repertoires in COVID-19. Clones were sequenced by immunoSEQ multiplex PCR, and TCRdb holds only the in-frame ones, with some missing. This sample has fewer than 350,000 clones, with around 85% found just once. The sequenced sample was peripheral blood. These receptors were collected from a woman in her twenties or thirties with COVID-19, enrolled during active disease.

The chain links TRBV28 to TRBJ2-5; tentatively, D is TRBD2 (7 bases). The length of the CDR3 is 14 residues. Germline values: CDR1 MDHEN, CDR2 SYDVKM. The ends were cut back, 2 bases at V and 4 bases at J, with 11 bases in the middle. The CDR3 nucleotides read TGTGCCAGCAGTTTAGGGGGAGGGGGAGAGACCCAGTACTTC. This sequence encodes CASSLGGGGETQYF.

The chain recombines TRBV5-6 with TRBJ1-4; TRBD1 matches at 7 bases. Trimming at V came to 4 bases and at J to 10 bases, leaving 13 bases not matched to a gene. The CDR3 is 15 residues long. Germline V gene lookup returns CDR1 SGHDT and CDR2 YYEEEE. DNA of the CDR3: TGTGCCAGCAGCCTGACCGCGACAGGGTGGGGAAAACTGTTTTTT. This codes for CASSLTATGWGKLFF.

This chain uses TRBV7-2 with TRBJ1-6; no reliable D call. The CDR3 is 18 residues long. Germline V CDR1 and CDR2: SGHTA, FQGNSA. V lost 2 bases, J lost 8 bases, and 22 bases lay in between. CDR3 DNA: TGTGCCAGCAGCTTAACTGGCCCCGGAGTAGGAGGTTATTCACCCCTCCACTTT. Its translation: CASSLTGPGVGGYSPLHF.

The V and J genes are TRBV3-1 (or the pseudogene TRBV3-2) and TRBJ2-7; 7 bases are shared with TRBD1. The length of the CDR3 is 15 residues. The ends lost 2 bases at V and 4 bases at J; junction bases unmatched: 8. Germline-derived CDR1 and CDR2 are LGHDT and YNNKEL (reference sequence). CDR3 in amino acids: CASSQPITGEYEQYF. CDR3 DNA: TGTGCCAGCAGCCAACCTATTACAGGGGAATACGAGCAGTACTTC.

The chain has TRBV21-1 and TRBJ1-4. TRBV21-1 is noted as a pseudogene. This CDR3 has 14 amino acids. The CDR3 spells CASRIREGREKLFF. CDR3 DNA: TGTGCCAGCAGGATCCGGGAGGGGAGGGAAAAACTGTTTTTT.

The rearrangement joins TRBV20-1 to TRBJ2-3, with TRBD2 identical over 11 bases. V lost 3 bases, J lost 1 base, and 3 bases stayed unmatched. The CDR3 is 15 amino acids. The germline CDR1 and CDR2 sequences are DFQATT and SNEGSKA (reference sequence). CDR3 in DNA: TGCAGTGCTAGTACTAGCGGGGGCCGCACAGATACGCAGTATTTT. This encodes CSASTSGGRTDTQYF.

The rearrangement joins TRBV29-1 to TRBJ1-1; tentative D call: TRBD1 (6 bases). There are 12 residues in the CDR3. Germline V gene data show CDR1 as SQVTM and CDR2 as ANQGSEA. Deletions cut 2 bases from V and 8 bases from J, with 12 bases between. This CDR3 is CSVESWQGEAFF. The CDR3 DNA sequence: TGCAGCGTTGAATCGTGGCAGGGGGAAGCTTTCTTT.

The chain joins TRBV13 to TRBJ2-5; 8 bases agree with TRBD2. The CDR3 extends over 15 amino acids. With 5 bases clipped from V and 9 bases from J, the junction kept 14 bases outside the gene matches. Germline lookup yields CDR1 PRHDT and CDR2 FYEKMQ (reference sequence). The CDR3 DNA reads TGTGCCAGCAGCCCCGCCTTAGCGGGACTCGGGGCCCAGTACTTC. Translating gives CASSPALAGLGAQYF.

The J gene is TRBJ2-1, the V gene TRBV5-6; 9 bases align to TRBD2. V dropped 0 bases and J dropped 4; count of bases not matched to a gene: 8. The CDR3 sequence is 17 residues long. Germline CDR1 and CDR2: SGHDT and YYEEEE. The CDR3 DNA reads TGTGCCAGCAGCTTGGCGGGTAGCGGGGGCCGGTACAATGAGCAGTTCTTC. Its translation is CASSLAGSGGRYNEQFF.

CDR3 DNA sequence: TGTGCCAGCAGTGAAAGCGAGCTCCACTACAATGAGCAGTTCTTC. Translation gives CASSESELHYNEQFF. The chain employs TRBV2 and TRBJ2-1; D is undetermined. CDR3 size: 15 residues. Trimming left V 2 bases short and J 3 bases short, with 11 bases between. Germline V CDR1 and CDR2: SNHLY, FYNNEI.

V is TRBV27 and J is TRBJ2-7; weak D call: TRBD1 (5 bases). Trimming removed 1 base at V and 7 bases at J, with 11 bases between. This CDR3 region has 13 residues. Germline lookup yields CDR1 MNHEY and CDR2 SMNVEV (reference sequence). The CDR3, as DNA: TGTGCCAGCAGTTTATATGGGGCGAGGGAGCAGTACTTC. It specifies CASSLYGAREQYF.

The genes are TRBV9 and TRBJ2-7; TRBD2 is a possible D gene (6 bases). The germline V gene encodes CDR1 SGDLS and CDR2 YYNGEE. The V and J ends lost 1 base and 6 bases respectively, with 14 bases between them. The CDR3 runs to 14 residues. For the CDR3, the DNA is TGTGCCAGCAGCGTACAGTCCGTCGGGAGCGAGCAGTACTTC. Translated: CASSVQSVGSEQYF.

The V and J genes are TRBV20-1 and TRBJ2-2, with D possibly TRBD1 on 6 matching bases. Germline lookup yields CDR1 DFQATT and CDR2 SNEGSKA (reference sequence). This CDR3 region has 16 residues. V lost 3 bases, J lost 0 bases, and 14 bases lay in between. The CDR3 DNA sequence: TGCAGTGCTAGTCAGCGACAGGTTGCGAACACCGGGGAGCTGTTTTTT. The encoded protein is CSASQRQVANTGELFF.

The V call is TRBV2, the J call TRBJ2-3, with 11 bases identical to TRBD1. This CDR3 is 14 amino acids long. V lost 4 bases, J lost 4 bases, and 1 base stayed unmatched. Germline V gives CDR1 SNHLY, CDR2 FYNNEI. The CDR3 coding sequence is TGTGCCAGCAGTGGGACAGGGGGCTCAGATACGCAGTATTTT. Residues: CASSGTGGSDTQYF.

V usage is TRBV9 and J usage is TRBJ2-1; D is unclear. CDR1 is SGDLS, CDR2 YYNGEE, per germline. V lost 2 bases and J 8 bases, leaving 20 bases between the germline ends. The CDR3 is 16 residues long. CDR3 DNA: TGTGCCAGCAGCGTGCCCCGCGAGGCCCCTACCGATGAGCAGTTCTTC. This codes for CASSVPREAPTDEQFF.

V usage is TRBV19 and J usage is TRBJ2-1; 7 bases are shared with TRBD1. The V segment lost 1 base and the J segment 0 bases; nucleotides outside the gene matches: 6. There are 17 residues in the CDR3. Germline-derived CDR1 and CDR2 are LNHDA and SQIVND (reference sequence). The CDR3 region is CASSIGSGGSSYNEQFF. CDR3 nucleotide sequence: TGTGCCAGTAGTATAGGATCAGGGGGAAGCTCCTACAATGAGCAGTTCTTC.

This chain links TRBV28 with TRBJ2-7; no firm D call. CDR1 is MDHEN, CDR2 SYDVKM, per germline. This CDR3 has 13 amino acids. Deletions cut 2 bases from V and 9 bases from J, with 14 bases between. The CDR3 region is CASSLARIFGQYF. In DNA form, the CDR3 reads TGTGCCAGCAGTTTAGCGCGGATTTTTGGGCAGTACTTC.

The J gene is TRBJ1-4, the V gene TRBV5-8; no reliable D call. This CDR3 contains 17 residues. CDR1 SGHTS and CDR2 YDEGEE come from the germline V gene. V lost 1 base to trimming and J lost 0 bases, with 13 bases between them. The CDR3 DNA follows: TGTGCCAGCAGCTTGCATGCCCTAAGAACAACTAATGAAAAACTGTTTTTT. This sequence encodes CASSLHALRTTNEKLFF.

The chain employs TRBV4-2 and TRBJ2-5; no clear D gene. Looked up from germline, CDR1 is LGHNA and CDR2 is YNFKEQ. V was shortened by 1 base and J by 3 bases, with 6 bases between the two germline ends. The CDR3 is made up of 13 amino acids. Here the CDR3 reads CASSQVAEETQYF. CDR3 nucleotide sequence: TGTGCCAGCAGCCAAGTTGCGGAAGAGACCCAGTACTTC.

CDR3 sequence: CASSYSLNTEAFF. The CDR3 DNA reads TGCGCCAGCAGCTATTCTCTGAACACTGAAGCTTTCTTT. This chain links TRBV4-1 with TRBJ1-1; D unclear. Germline V gives CDR1 MGHRA, CDR2 YSYEKL. The CDR3 consists of 13 residues. V dropped 5 bases and J dropped 0 bases, with 7 bases sitting between them.

This sequence joins TRBV18 and TRBJ2-2; 10 bases align to TRBD1. There are 18 residues in the CDR3. With 5 bases clipped from V and 4 bases from J, the junction kept 13 bases outside the gene matches. Germline CDR1 reads KGHSH; CDR2 reads LQKENI. CDR3 DNA: TGTGCCAGCTCAAAGACAGCTACGGGACAGGGGTCCACCGGGGAGCTGTTTTTT. This encodes CASSKTATGQGSTGELFF.

The chain recombines TRBV6-5 with TRBJ2-4, with D unclear. The V gene's germline CDR1 is MNHEY and CDR2 SVGAGI. The CDR3 extends over 16 amino acids. The V end was cut by 0 bases, the J end by 6 bases, with 15 bases between. The chain's CDR3 is CASSYSLGSGLNIQYF. CDR3 nucleotide sequence: TGTGCCAGCAGTTACTCTTTAGGATCGGGTTTAAACATTCAGTACTTC.

This chain uses TRBV12-1 with TRBJ2-5; the table gives TRBD2 as D, unverified against the DNA. TRBV12-1 is marked as a pseudogene. CDR3 length equals 18 residues. The CDR3 DNA sequence: TGTGCCAGCAACGAAAGGGTGGGGATGAAAGCGGGGGAAGAGACCCAGTACTTC. Amino acids: CASNERVGMKAGEETQYF.

This clone was observed at least ten times. This chain links TRBV27 with TRBJ1-5; a possible D gene is TRBD1 (6 bases). V gave up 5 bases and J gave up 6 bases, with 11 bases separating them. CDR3 length: 13 amino acids. Germline V lookup: CDR1 MNHEY, CDR2 SMNVEV (reference sequence). CDR3 DNA sequence: TGTGCCAGCAGTGAACAGGGTAGTCAGCCCCAGCATTTT. Its translation is CASSEQGSQPQHF.